This T cell receptor beta chain was profiled in a study of T cell repertoires in cytomegalovirus infection. Study overall: Well-studied HLA-B-restricted epitopes and recently identified HLA-C-restricted epitopes of CMV were both used in the study. An indication of both CMV infection and matching HLA type came from public TCR beta signatures.

V was pared by 3 bases and J by 7 bases, with 13 bases between. This CDR3 is built from 14 residues. Germline CDR1 is LNHDA and CDR2 is SQIVND (reference sequence). This clonotype was seen more than once but under ten times. Its antigen is not known. TCRdb ran MiXCR on the reads and lists one entry per CDR3 protein. The data show around 900,000 distinct CDR3 sequences, with approximately 31% seen just once and over 11% held by the top ten. Study-wide points: Summed frequency of public TCR beta families distinguished CMV carriers with the relevant HLA. Ex vivo responses were dominated by HLA-C-restricted CMV-specific TCR beta clonotypes.

This TCR derives from a human donor in good health (CMV status not recorded). Some clones in this sample may be carry-over from other donors' samples. The sequences come from cultured CD8+ T cells from PBMCs, collected from culture after CMV antigen stimulation. This rearrangement joins TRBV19 to TRBJ2-1; D ambiguous. The DNA of the CDR3 is TGTGCCAGTAGTATCGCTCTAACCGGGAATGAGCAGTTCTTC. This codes for CASSIALTGNEQFF.